This T cell receptor beta chain was documented in a study of shared clonotypes between healthy human individuals. TCRdb's table, derived via immunoSEQ multiplex PCR, lists solely in-frame clones and lacks some. The table lists roughly 2,500,000 clones, over 85% of them singletons. Notes on this clone: The antigen remains unidentified.

Findings and limits, study-wide: Naive subsets tended to show greater estimated richness than memory subsets.

This TCR was sampled from a man younger than 30 in good health. Some clones in this sample may be carry-over from other donors' samples. Sequencing used naive CD4+ T cells from PBMCs. Subset reported: CD45RA+ positively selected.

CDR3: CASSRFGQGNEQFF. For the CDR3, the DNA is TGCGCCAGCAGCCGCTTTGGACAGGGCAATGAGCAGTTCTTC. The chain couples TRBV5-1 to TRBJ2-1; 8 positions match TRBD1. The CDR3 spans 14 residues. V dropped 4 bases and J dropped 6; count of bases not matched to a gene: 6. Germline V CDR1 and CDR2: SGHRS, YFSETQ. The whole variable domain, remainder taken from reference TRBV5-1 and TRBJ2-1, is KAGVTQTPRYLIKTRGQQVTLSCSPISGHRSVSWYQQTPGQGLQFLFEYFSETQRNKGNFPGRFSGRQFSNSRSEMNVSTLELGDSALYLCASSRFGQGNEQFFGPGTRLTVL.